The present T cell receptor beta chain was sequenced within a study of CD4+ T cells in melanoma. On this clone itself: Its antigen is undetermined.

CDR1 is WNHNN, CDR2 SYGVQD, per germline (reference sequence). The CDR3 covers 11 residues. V lost 3 bases to trimming and J lost 9 bases, with 6 bases between them. The study, taken as a whole, reports: CD8+ T cell, macrophage and B cell function reportedly correlated with neoantigen-specific CD4+ T cells. Neoantigen-specific CD4+ T cells in melanoma reportedly had diverse differentiation states.

Produced via immunoSEQ multiplex PCR; TCRdb's table is partial and in-frame only. The profile shows over 130,000 clones, around 90% of them singletons. The clonotype was recovered from a human donor with melanoma. The V gene is TRBV10-1, the J gene TRBJ2-1; no clear D. CDR3 bases: TGCGCCAGCAGTGAAAATGGTGAGCAGTTCTTC. It encodes CASSENGEQFF.